One sample yielded the 26 T cell receptor beta chains listed below, sequenced in a study of blood T cell repertoires in COVID-19. Only in-frame clones appear in the TCRdb table, and some are missing; sequencing was by immunoSEQ multiplex PCR. The sample has roughly 3,300 clones; approximately 84% are singletons. Material: peripheral blood. The receptors stem from a human donor in a cohort sampled during active COVID-19.

This chain connects TRBV5-1 to TRBJ1-3; tentative D call: TRBD1 (6 bases). V gave up 5 bases and J gave up 0 bases, with 12 bases separating them. This CDR3 has 15 residues. Germline assignment: CDR1 SGHRS and CDR2 YFSETQ. CDR3: CASRSQGHSGNTIYF. The CDR3 DNA sequence: TGCGCCAGCAGGTCACAGGGACACTCTGGAAACACCATATATTTT.

The chain uses TRBV19 and TRBJ1-4; TRBD1 might be the D (5 bases). V was trimmed by 6 bases and J by 0 bases, leaving 11 bases between them. Germline V gene sequence: CDR1 LNHDA, CDR2 SQIVND (reference sequence). The CDR3 runs to 15 residues. CDR3 loop: CASSSGGATNEKLFF. In nucleotides, the CDR3 is TGTGCCAGTAGCTCTGGGGGGGCAACTAATGAAAAACTGTTTTTT.

This chain connects TRBV15 to TRBJ1-2; TRBD1 aligns across 7 bases. V lost 0 bases, J lost 7 bases, and 8 bases stayed unmatched. Germline-derived CDR1 and CDR2 are LNHNV and YYDKDF (reference sequence). This CDR3 is 15 amino acids long. The CDR3: CATSRDWEQGSGYTF. The CDR3 bases are TGTGCCACCAGCAGAGATTGGGAACAGGGGAGTGGCTACACCTTC.

This sequence joins TRBV27 and TRBJ1-1; D gene ambiguous. Per germline, CDR1 MNHEY and CDR2 SMNVEV (reference sequence). V lost 1 base and J 4 bases, leaving 16 bases between the germline ends. The CDR3 consists of 16 residues. The CDR3 nucleotides read TGTGCCAGCAGTTTATGGTCCGTATTGAGTAGCACTGAAGCTTTCTTT. Translation gives CASSLWSVLSSTEAFF.

This chain links TRBV27 with TRBJ2-7, with no clear D. The germline V and J ends were trimmed by 6 bases and 2 bases, with 14 bases remaining between them. There are 14 residues in the CDR3. Germline CDR1 reads MNHEY; CDR2 reads SMNVEV (reference sequence). The CDR3 reads CASSPVGSTYEQYF. The CDR3 DNA sequence: TGTGCCAGCAGCCCCGTCGGGTCGACCTACGAGCAGTACTTC.

This sequence joins TRBV2 and TRBJ2-3, with TRBD2 identical over 9 bases. The germline V gene has CDR1 SNHLY and CDR2 FYNNEI. The trim removed 4 bases at V and 3 bases at J, leaving 5 bases unmatched. The CDR3 loop spans 15 amino acids. CDR3 protein: CASSAPSGVTDTQYF. CDR3 sequence (DNA): TGTGCCAGCAGTGCGCCTAGCGGGGTAACAGATACGCAGTATTTT.

The V gene is TRBV5-6, the J gene TRBJ2-7, with 9 bases lining up with TRBD2. Unmatched junction bases numbered 8, after V lost 0 bases and J lost 4 bases. CDR1 is SGHDT, CDR2 YYEEEE, per germline. The CDR3 totals 16 residues. CDR3 sequence (DNA): TGTGCCAGCAGCTTGGCCCCGGCGGGGGGGCCTTACGAGCAGTACTTC. Its translation is CASSLAPAGGPYEQYF.

This clone appeared a single time. The CDR3: CASSMRGGEAFF. The CDR3 region has the DNA TGTGCCAGTAGTATGAGGGGGGGGGAAGCTTTCTTT. The chain carries TRBV19 and TRBJ1-1; tentative D call: TRBD1 (6 bases). The V end lost 3 bases, the J end lost 8 bases, and 10 bases lay between the germline ends. This CDR3 is built from 12 residues. CDR1 is LNHDA and CDR2 is SQIVND in the germline V gene (reference sequence).

The chain uses TRBV24-1 and TRBJ2-2, with 11 bases aligning to TRBD2. The CDR3 covers 17 residues. J lost 1 base, V lost 3 bases, and 3 bases had no gene match. CDR1 is KGHDR and CDR2 is SFDVKD in the germline V gene. This chain's CDR3 is CATSDNTSGGNTGELFF. The CDR3 DNA is TGTGCCACCAGTGATAATACTAGCGGGGGGAACACCGGGGAGCTGTTTTTT.

V and J are TRBV7-9 and TRBJ1-3, with D possibly TRBD1 on 6 matching bases. Germline loops: CDR1 SEHNR, CDR2 FQNEAQ (reference sequence). Trimming cost V 5 bases and J 0 bases, with 11 bases left between them. This CDR3 comprises 15 residues. The CDR3 here is CASSMTGSSGNTIYF. The CDR3 DNA follows: TGTGCCAGCAGCATGACAGGTTCCTCTGGAAACACCATATATTTT.

In nucleotides, the CDR3 is TGTGCCAGCAGTTACTCGGGCAGGGGGATTTACGAGCAGTACTTC. This gives the protein CASSYSGRGIYEQYF. The chain uses TRBV6-5 and TRBJ2-7, with 7 nucleotides matching TRBD1. The CDR3 is 15 amino acids. V shed 0 bases, J shed 4 bases, and the junction held 6 bases outside the gene matches. Germline CDR1 is MNHEY and CDR2 is SVGAGI.

In its sample, this clone was seen once. V and J are TRBV29-1 and TRBJ2-7, with 8 bases identical to TRBD2. This CDR3 contains 13 residues. V shed 4 bases, J shed 0 bases, and the junction held 2 bases outside the gene matches. Looked up from germline, CDR1 is SQVTM and CDR2 is ANQGSEA. The CDR3, as DNA: TGCAGCGTTGCGGGGGGGCCCTCCTACGAGCAGTACTTC. Translating gives CSVAGGPSYEQYF.

This chain's CDR3 is CASSFTGTSTDTQYF. The CDR3, as DNA: TGTGCCAGCAGCTTCACCGGGACTAGCACAGATACGCAGTATTTT. The chain uses TRBV11-2 and TRBJ2-3; D might be TRBD2 (6 bases). The CDR3 has 15 residues. Germline CDR1 reads SGHAT; CDR2 reads FQNNGV. Trimming cost V 3 bases and J 0 bases, with 10 bases left between them.

The chain carries TRBV5-1 and TRBJ2-7, with a tentative D call TRBD1 (6 bases). This CDR3 is built from 13 residues. V lost 0 bases and J 6 bases, leaving 10 bases between the germline ends. Germline V gene sequence: CDR1 SGHRS, CDR2 YFSETQ. DNA of the CDR3: TGCGCCAGCAGCTTGGCAGGGGCGGTCGAGCAGTACTTC. It translates to CASSLAGAVEQYF. Together with reference TRBV5-1 and TRBJ2-7, the CDR3 gives the full variable domain: KAGVTQTPRYLIKTRGQQVTLSCSPISGHRSVSWYQQTPGQGLQFLFEYFSETQRNKGNFPGRFSGRQFSNSRSEMNVSTLELGDSALYLCASSLAGAVEQYFGPGTRLTVT.

The V gene is TRBV7-9, the J gene TRBJ1-2; 9 bases are a match to TRBD1. This CDR3 is built from 16 residues. Germline V gene data show CDR1 as SEHNR and CDR2 as FQNEAQ (reference sequence). The V segment lost 4 bases and the J segment 6 bases; nucleotides outside the gene matches: 12. This CDR3 reads CASSYPGQGPFNGYTF. The CDR3 nucleotides are TGTGCCAGCAGCTACCCTGGACAGGGGCCCTTTAATGGCTACACCTTC. Using reference TRBV7-9 and TRBJ1-2 for the parts outside the CDR3, the full variable domain is DTGVSQNPRHKITKRGQNVTFRCDPISEHNRLYWYRQTLGQGPEFLTYFQNEAQLEKSRLLSDRFSAERPKGSFSTLEIQRTEQGDSAMYLCASSYPGQGPFNGYTFGSGTRLTVV.

The chain carries TRBV11-1 and TRBJ2-5, with D hard to call. The CDR3 extends over 13 amino acids. The germline V gene has CDR1 SGHAT and CDR2 FQDESV (reference sequence). V was trimmed by 5 bases and J by 4 bases, leaving 11 bases between them. CDR3 residues: CASSNPPGETQYF. The CDR3 coding sequence is TGTGCCAGCAGCAACCCGCCGGGAGAGACCCAGTACTTC.

The chain has TRBV5-1 and TRBJ1-2; possible D gene TRBD1, 5 bases. Germline CDR1 and CDR2: SGHRS and YFSETQ. The CDR3 length is 15 residues. Trimming shortened V by 7 bases and J by 2 bases, and 18 bases separated the two germline ends. CDR3 coding DNA: TGCGCCAGCTCACCTCGGACACTACCGAACTATGGCTACACCTTC. This gives the protein CASSPRTLPNYGYTF.

The chain's CDR3 is CASSDSTGGPQYF. CDR3 nucleotides: TGTGCCAGTAGTGATTCGACGGGGGGCCCCCAGTACTTC. The V call is TRBV19, the J call TRBJ2-5; tentatively, D is TRBD2 (7 bases). Trimming removed 5 bases at V and 9 bases at J, with 16 bases between. This CDR3 region has 13 residues. Germline V CDR1 and CDR2: LNHDA, SQIVND (reference sequence).

The chain employs TRBV5-1 and TRBJ1-1, with 7 bases aligning to TRBD1. The J segment lost 6 bases and the V segment lost 4 bases, leaving 6 bases of the junction unmatched. Germline-derived CDR1 and CDR2 are SGHRS and YFSETQ. The CDR3 totals 13 residues. As DNA, the CDR3 is TGCGCCAGCAGCCTAGGGGGCCTCGCTGAAGCTTTCTTT. Protein: CASSLGGLAEAFF.

V and J are TRBV3-1 (or the pseudogene TRBV3-2) and TRBJ2-7; 7 bases match TRBD1. CDR3 length: 13 amino acids. Germline V gene sequence: CDR1 LGHDT, CDR2 YNNKEL (reference sequence). The V gene end was trimmed by 3 bases and the J gene end by 4 bases; junction bases not matched to a gene: 3. The CDR3 sequence is CASSHATGYEQYF. The CDR3 coding sequence is TGTGCCAGCAGCCACGCGACAGGGTACGAGCAGTACTTC.

The DNA of the CDR3 is TGTGCCAGCAGCTCGGACAGCCTCGAGCAGTACTTC. This gives the protein CASSSDSLEQYF. The chain has TRBV7-9 and TRBJ2-7; maybe TRBD1 (6 bases). In germline, CDR1 is SEHNR, CDR2 FQNEAQ (reference sequence). The V end was cut by 4 bases, the J end by 6 bases, with 10 bases between. The CDR3 spans 12 residues.

This chain links TRBV24-1 with TRBJ2-3; possibly TRBD2 for D (6 bases). Germline V gives CDR1 KGHDR, CDR2 SFDVKD. The CDR3 sequence is 15 residues long. Trimming removed 4 bases at V and 2 bases at J, with 12 bases between. Here the CDR3 DNA reads TGTGCCACCAGTGAGTCGGGGGACCCCACAGATACGCAGTATTTT. It is translated as CATSESGDPTDTQYF.

V and J are TRBV9 and TRBJ2-7; the match to TRBD2 covers 8 bases. Germline V lookup: CDR1 SGDLS, CDR2 YYNGEE. Losses at the gene ends were 3 bases for V and 3 bases for J; bases not matched to a gene: 8. CDR3 length equals 15 residues. The CDR3 DNA sequence: TGTGCCAGCAGCGGCCAGCGGGGGCCCCACTACGAGCAGTACTTC. Its translation is CASSGQRGPHYEQYF.

The genes are TRBV7-9 and TRBJ2-5; perhaps TRBD1 as D (6 bases). V was pared by 5 bases and J by 2 bases, with 12 bases between. Per germline, CDR1 SEHNR and CDR2 FQNEAQ (reference sequence). CDR3 size: 14 residues. The CDR3 loop reads CASSPRGNQETQYF. CDR3 DNA: TGTGCCAGCAGCCCAAGGGGGAATCAAGAGACCCAGTACTTC.

In the case of this clone: Compared with germline, one end of the junction differs, possibly owing to a read error. This rearrangement joins TRBV5-1 to TRBJ1-1, with TRBD1 identical over 8 bases. The CDR3 length is 20 residues. Germline values: CDR1 SGHRS, CDR2 YFSETQ. Here the CDR3 DNA reads TGCGCCAGCAGGCCCGAGCGGCGGCCGGGGACAGGCCTAATGAAGACTGAAGCTTTCTTT. Its protein product is CASRPERRPGTGLMKTEAFF.

This rearrangement joins TRBV5-5 to TRBJ2-3, with a possible D match to TRBD1 (5 bases). Looked up from germline, CDR1 is SGHKS and CDR2 is YYEKEE (reference sequence). This CDR3 region has 15 residues. The V gene lost 2 bases and the J gene lost 0 bases, with 10 bases spanning the gap. For the CDR3, the DNA is TGTGCCAGCAGCTTTCCCAGACAGAGCACAGATACGCAGTATTTT. Translation gives CASSFPRQSTDTQYF.